Below are 9 T cell receptor beta chains sequenced from a single sample in a study of blood T cells in healthy people across ages. A second PCR of about 6 to 12 cycles used a sample-barcoded 5' primer and a J-beta primer mix. MiXCR, run by TCRdb on the 5' RACE reads, gives a single entry per CDR3 protein. The sample includes roughly 1 million distinct CDR3 sequences, approximately 25% of them seen just once. The same sample was also used in a study of T cells of mothers and their children.

Sequenced input: blood. The receptors stem from a girl aged 2-9 years in good health.

This clonotype has a count of ten or more. CDR3 protein: CASSFNGGPGTQYF. The CDR3 DNA reads as TGCGCCAGCAGCTTTAACGGGGGGCCGGGGACCCAGTACTTC. The chain recombines TRBV5-1 with TRBJ2-5; a possible D gene is TRBD2 (7 bases). Germline V gene sequence: CDR1 SGHRS, CDR2 YFSETQ. The CDR3 length is 14 residues. The ends were cut back, 2 bases at V and 7 bases at J, with 15 bases in the middle.

This clonotype was detected only a few times. This chain links TRBV20-1 with TRBJ2-5, with 8 bases that match TRBD2. Unmatched junction bases numbered 4, after V lost 5 bases and J lost 5 bases. CDR1 and CDR2 (germline): DFQATT, SNEGSKA (reference sequence). This CDR3 is built from 12 residues. CDR3 nucleotides: TGCAGTGCTGTGCGGGGGGACGAGACCCAGTACTTC. Its protein is CSAVRGDETQYF.

This clonotype was found a few times. This sequence joins TRBV27 and TRBJ2-7, with 10 bases identical to TRBD2. Germline V CDR1 and CDR2: MNHEY, SMNVEV (reference sequence). With V trimmed by 6 bases and J by 5 bases, 7 bases remained unmatched. The CDR3 runs 14 residues. CDR3 sequence: CASRTSGPRDEQYF. CDR3 sequence (DNA): TGTGCCAGCAGGACTAGCGGGCCTCGTGACGAGCAGTACTTC.

A few counts support this clonotype. The junction shows a germline mismatch at one end, possibly a read error. The rearrangement links TRBV6-1 to TRBJ2-1; 7 bases line up with TRBD2. The germline gives CDR1 MNHNS, CDR2 SASEGT. The CDR3 sequence is 16 residues long. The DNA of the CDR3 is TGTGCCAGCAGTGGGGAGGGGCTAGCGGCCTACGATGAGCAGTTCTTC. This sequence encodes CASSGEGLAAYDEQFF.

This chain uses TRBV20-1 with TRBJ2-3, with D hard to call. The CDR3 contains 15 residues. The V end was cut by 0 bases, the J end by 1 base, with 11 bases between. Germline-derived CDR1 and CDR2 are DFQATT and SNEGSKA (reference sequence). This CDR3 reads CSARDARRGTDTQYF. CDR3 nucleotides: TGCAGTGCTAGAGATGCCCGAAGGGGCACAGATACGCAGTATTTT.

The chain recombines TRBV29-1 with TRBJ2-1; the D is unclear. The germline V and J ends were trimmed by 5 bases and 4 bases, with 12 bases remaining between them. The CDR3 runs 13 residues. Germline V lookup: CDR1 SQVTM, CDR2 ANQGSEA. The CDR3 sequence: CSVCADPYNEQFF. The DNA for the CDR3 is TGCAGCGTTTGTGCGGACCCATACAATGAGCAGTTCTTC.

This clonotype was detected a few times. The chain employs TRBV11-2 and TRBJ2-1, with 9 bases matching TRBD1. The J call is doubtful: the DNA matches TRBJ2-5 better. The CDR3 length is 16 residues. Germline-derived CDR1 and CDR2 are SGHAT and FQNNGV. The CDR3 DNA sequence: TGTGCCAGCAGCTTAGGGTGGACAGGGGTATTCTCGACCCAGTACTTC. It yields the protein CASSLGWTGVFSTQYF.

This clonotype was recorded at least ten times. The rearrangement uses TRBV11-2 and TRBJ1-3; D is uncertain. The germline CDR1 and CDR2 sequences are SGHAT and FQNNGV. Trimming removed 3 bases from V and 0 bases from J, with 6 bases in between. This CDR3 contains 14 residues. The CDR3 nucleotides are TGTGCCAGCAGCTTGGGGTTCTCTGGAAACACCATATATTTT. This translates into CASSLGFSGNTIYF.

This clonotype appeared a few times. An end of the junction differs from the germline gene, which may be a read error. The chain carries TRBV20-1 and TRBJ1-1; D is unclear. The germline CDR1 and CDR2 sequences are DFQATT and SNEGSKA (reference sequence). The CDR3 runs 13 residues. In DNA, the CDR3 is TGCAGCGCTAGAGGGTGGTTGGGCGCTGAAGCTTTCTTT. Residues: CSARGWLGAEAFF.